A single sample is the source of the 25 T cell receptor beta chains below, sequenced in a study of early T cells in non-severe SARS-CoV-2 infection (dated by TCRdb to about 2021). Libraries were prepared through 5' RACE. Sequencing took place on a NextSeq 500. TCRdb ran its own pipeline on the public reads, namely fastp trimming at Q25 and MiXCR clone calling, and kept in-frame beta chains. Rows with one shared CDR3 protein collapse into an entry with the most common genes and DNA. The sample table records 60,000 to 75,000 distinct CDR3 sequences; more than 3.5% of these occur just once. The top ten hold about 3.6% of the sample. The sequencing used whole blood, collected at baseline. The receptors were gathered from an adult who was a healthcare worker with PCR-confirmed SARS-CoV-2 infection or an uninfected control (not recorded which). The donor label of this sample is uncertain.

This clonotype was recorded many times. This CDR3 is CASRLGYEQYF. Written as DNA, the CDR3 is TGTGCCAGCAGGCTGGGCTACGAGCAGTACTTC. The chain combines TRBV28 with TRBJ2-7; unclear D gene. The CDR3 is 11 residues long. Deletions cut 6 bases from V and 3 bases from J, with 6 bases between. Per germline, CDR1 MDHEN and CDR2 SYDVKM.

The gene calls are TRBV2 and TRBJ2-4; D is unclear. The germline gives CDR1 SNHLY, CDR2 FYNNEI. CDR3 length: 10 amino acids. V was trimmed by 4 bases and J by 9 bases, leaving 4 bases between them. The chain's CDR3 is CASSVSIQYF. The CDR3 DNA is TGTGCCAGCAGTGTTAGCATTCAGTACTTC.

This clonotype has just a few counts. The V and J genes are TRBV6-2 or TRBV6-3 and TRBJ2-5; D is unresolved. With 6 bases removed from V and 5 bases from J, the gap between germline ends came to 10 bases. The germline V gene encodes CDR1 MNHEY and CDR2 SVGEGT. The CDR3 covers 12 residues. The DNA of the CDR3 is TGTGCCAGCAGCACGGACGGGGAGACCCAGTACTTC. It yields the protein CASSTDGETQYF.

By its share, this clonotype is medium-sized. This chain joins TRBV30 and TRBJ2-7; tentative D call: TRBD1 (6 bases). CDR3 length equals 16 residues. CDR1 GTSNPN and CDR2 SVGIG come from the germline V gene (reference sequence). Trimming stripped 0 bases from V and 6 bases from J, with 21 bases between. CDR3 nucleotides: TGTGCCTGGAGTGTAGGCCCCTGGGGGCTGGTTGGCGAGCAGTACTTC. This gives the protein CAWSVGPWGLVGEQYF.

This clonotype was seen only a few times. The chain has TRBV10-3 and TRBJ1-6; no firm D call. The germline gives CDR1 ENHRY, CDR2 SYGVKD. Trimming took off 2 bases at V and 8 bases at J, with 7 bases between the two ends. This CDR3 comprises 13 residues. CDR3 nucleotide sequence: TGTGCCATCAGTGAGACAGAATATTCACCCCTCCACTTT. It encodes CAISETEYSPLHF.

The CDR3, as DNA: TGTGCCAGCAGACCGACCGTCTCTGGAAACACCATATATTTT. This translates into CASRPTVSGNTIYF. The V gene is TRBV6-5, the J gene TRBJ1-3; D is unresolved. Trimming cost V 6 bases and J 0 bases, with 9 bases left between them. The CDR3 totals 14 residues. Germline values: CDR1 MNHEY, CDR2 SVGAGI.

This rearrangement joins TRBV4-1 to TRBJ2-5, with TRBD2 as a possible D gene (6 bases). V lost 4 bases and J 2 bases, leaving 14 bases between the germline ends. Per germline, CDR1 MGHRA and CDR2 YSYEKL. The CDR3 is made up of 15 amino acids. CDR3 protein: CASSPPTSFQETQYF. The CDR3, as DNA: TGCGCCAGCAGCCCCCCTACTAGCTTTCAAGAGACCCAGTACTTC.

This clonotype appeared a few times. This sequence joins TRBV5-1 and TRBJ1-2; 7 nucleotides agree with TRBD1. The V gene end was trimmed by 4 bases and the J gene end by 3 bases; junction bases not matched to a gene: 12. Looked up from germline, CDR1 is SGHRS and CDR2 is YFSETQ. This CDR3 is 16 amino acids long. The CDR3 region has the DNA TGCGCCAGCAGCAGCGGGACAGCCAGAAGGGACTATGGCTACACCTTC. This translates into CASSSGTARRDYGYTF.

The genes are TRBV5-1 and TRBJ2-3, with TRBD2 identical over 11 bases. The germline V gene encodes CDR1 SGHRS and CDR2 YFSETQ. The length of the CDR3 is 19 residues. With V trimmed by 0 bases and J by 0 bases, 9 bases remained unmatched. In DNA form, the CDR3 reads TGCGCCAGCAGCTTGGAAGCGACTAGCGGGGCTACCAGCACAGATACGCAGTATTTT. Encoded protein: CASSLEATSGATSTDTQYF.

This clonotype was detected a few times. J is TRBJ2-3 and V is TRBV30; weak D call: TRBD2 (6 bases). Germline lookup yields CDR1 GTSNPN and CDR2 SVGIG (reference sequence). V was cut by 0 bases and J by 0 bases, with 10 bases left in between. This CDR3 is built from 15 residues. The CDR3 bases are TGTGCCTGGAGTGTAGGAGGGACTAGCACAGATACGCAGTATTTT. This sequence encodes CAWSVGGTSTDTQYF.

The chain employs TRBV6-2 or TRBV6-3 and TRBJ1-1; 7 bases match TRBD1. The CDR3 sequence is 17 residues long. CDR1 is MNHEY and CDR2 is SVGEGT in the germline V gene. J gave up 0 bases and V 6 bases, and 13 bases lay outside the gene matches. Written as DNA, the CDR3 is TGTGCCAGCAGCTCTTTAGGGACAGATATTATGAACACTGAAGCTTTCTTT. Its protein product is CASSSLGTDIMNTEAFF.

Ten or more counts support this clonotype. The V and J genes are TRBV29-1 and TRBJ1-5; possible D gene TRBD1, 5 bases. Trimming removed 5 bases at V and 4 bases at J, with 9 bases between. Germline V CDR1 and CDR2: SQVTM, ANQGSEA. The CDR3 spans 12 residues. CDR3 in DNA: TGCAGCGTTTCAGGGACGAATCAGCCCCAGCATTTT. Protein sequence: CSVSGTNQPQHF.

This clonotype was counted between two and nine times. The rearrangement joins TRBV20-1 to TRBJ1-5, with 8 bases lining up with TRBD1. V shed 1 base and J 1 base; nucleotides not matched to a gene: 9. The CDR3 has 17 amino acids. The V gene's germline CDR1 is DFQATT and CDR2 SNEGSKA (reference sequence). The CDR3 DNA follows: TGCAGTGCTAGAGTGGCAGGGGGCGACTGGAGCAATCAGCCCCAGCATTTT. Its translation: CSARVAGGDWSNQPQHF.

CDR3 protein: CASRLSQGAASYNEQFF. The CDR3 DNA follows: TGTGCCAGCAGACTTTCACAGGGGGCGGCGAGCTACAATGAGCAGTTCTTC. The chain carries TRBV6-6 and TRBJ2-1, with 9 positions matching TRBD1. Per germline, CDR1 MNHNY and CDR2 SVGAGI (reference sequence). The V segment lost 6 bases and the J segment 3 bases; nucleotides outside the gene matches: 12. CDR3 length: 17 amino acids.

In its sample, this clonotype was seen many times. This chain joins TRBV6-1 and TRBJ2-7, with 7 bases aligning to TRBD2. The germline V gene encodes CDR1 MNHNS and CDR2 SASEGT. V shed 1 base and J 3 bases; nucleotides not matched to a gene: 9. This CDR3 region has 16 residues. CDR3 amino acids: CASSEGRASGDYEQYF. CDR3 nucleotide sequence: TGTGCCAGCAGTGAAGGAAGGGCTAGCGGTGACTACGAGCAGTACTTC.

This clonotype is labeled medium-sized (0.01 to 0.1%). The rearrangement uses TRBV28 and TRBJ2-7; TRBD1 is a possible D gene (6 bases). The CDR3 totals 14 residues. V was pared by 4 bases and J by 1 base, with 11 bases between. The germline V gene has CDR1 MDHEN and CDR2 SYDVKM. The CDR3 DNA sequence: TGTGCCAGCAGTTGGGGGCGCGGGTCCTACGAGCAGTACTTC. Its translation is CASSWGRGSYEQYF.

This clonotype came up many times. The rearrangement joins TRBV20-1 to TRBJ2-3, with D maybe TRBD2 (5 bases). Trimming left V 6 bases short and J 3 bases short, with 7 bases between. Germline V CDR1 and CDR2: DFQATT, SNEGSKA (reference sequence). This CDR3 spans 11 amino acids. The CDR3 DNA follows: TGCAGTGCGAGACTAACAGATACGCAGTATTTT. It specifies CSARLTDTQYF.

This clonotype has just a few counts. The rearrangement links TRBV25-1 to TRBJ1-3; D gene uncertain. The germline CDR1 and CDR2 sequences are MGHDK and SYGVNS. The CDR3 length is 16 residues. V was cut by 4 bases and J by 0 bases, with 13 bases left in between. The CDR3, as DNA: TGTGCCAGCAGTGTTGGTGGTAGAAACTCTGGAAACACCATATATTTT. Translated: CASSVGGRNSGNTIYF.

This clonotype was detected many times. This chain links TRBV20-1 with TRBJ2-1; no firm D call. The CDR3 has 16 amino acids. Germline CDR1 DFQATT, CDR2 SNEGSKA (reference sequence). The V end was cut by 2 bases, the J end by 0 bases, with 14 bases between. The chain's CDR3 is CSARLYQASSYNEQFF. Written as DNA, the CDR3 is TGCAGTGCTAGACTTTATCAGGCGAGCTCCTACAATGAGCAGTTCTTC.

This clonotype occurred many times. The CDR3 coding sequence is TGTGCCAGCAGTTTCGGTAGAGGGCCGGAAAGTTACAATGAGCAGTTCTTC. Translating gives CASSFGRGPESYNEQFF. The V and J genes are TRBV12-3 or TRBV12-4 and TRBJ2-1, with a weak D call TRBD2 (5 bases). Trimming pared 3 bases from V and 4 bases from J, leaving 19 bases between. CDR3 length: 17 residues.

This clonotype was counted many times. The chain has TRBV6-2 or TRBV6-3 and TRBJ2-1, with a weak D call TRBD2 (6 bases). The CDR3 extends over 15 amino acids. Germline CDR1 MNHEY, CDR2 SVGEGT. The germline V and J ends were trimmed by 6 bases and 5 bases, with 17 bases remaining between them. CDR3 loop: CASSPGLLTHNEQFF. DNA for the CDR3: TGTGCCAGCAGCCCGGGACTGTTGACTCACAATGAGCAGTTCTTC.

This clonotype was found a few times. This chain uses TRBV28 with TRBJ1-5; weak D call: TRBD1 (5 bases). V was cut by 6 bases and J by 0 bases, with 15 bases left in between. Germline V gene sequence: CDR1 MDHEN, CDR2 SYDVKM. The CDR3 runs 16 residues. CDR3 DNA: TGTGCCAGCAGACCCCCCGACAGATTTAGCAATCAGCCCCAGCATTTT. The encoded protein is CASRPPDRFSNQPQHF.

This chain connects TRBV28 to TRBJ2-5; D ambiguous. Germline values: CDR1 MDHEN, CDR2 SYDVKM. The CDR3 is 14 residues long. Trimming left V 3 bases short and J 1 base short, with 9 bases between. Here the CDR3 DNA reads TGTGCCAGCAGTTTGGTGGGAATCCAAGAGACCCAGTACTTC. The encoded protein is CASSLVGIQETQYF.

This clonotype was seen a handful of times. V usage is TRBV5-1 and J usage is TRBJ2-2, with 7 bases lining up with TRBD1. V was pared by 2 bases and J by 1 base, with 5 bases of the junction left unmatched. This CDR3 comprises 16 residues. Per the germline V gene, CDR1 is SGHRS and CDR2 is YFSETQ. The CDR3 spells CASSFEGAVNTGELFF. The CDR3 coding sequence is TGCGCCAGCAGCTTTGAGGGGGCAGTGAACACCGGGGAGCTGTTTTTT.

This clonotype came up many times. This rearrangement joins TRBV4-3 to TRBJ1-2; D is undetermined. The V and J ends lost 1 base and 2 bases respectively, with 8 bases between them. Germline loops: CDR1 LGHNA, CDR2 YSLEER. This CDR3 region has 14 residues. CDR3 DNA: TGCGCCAGCAGCCAAGCGAGTACCAACTATGGCTACACCTTC. Translation: CASSQASTNYGYTF.